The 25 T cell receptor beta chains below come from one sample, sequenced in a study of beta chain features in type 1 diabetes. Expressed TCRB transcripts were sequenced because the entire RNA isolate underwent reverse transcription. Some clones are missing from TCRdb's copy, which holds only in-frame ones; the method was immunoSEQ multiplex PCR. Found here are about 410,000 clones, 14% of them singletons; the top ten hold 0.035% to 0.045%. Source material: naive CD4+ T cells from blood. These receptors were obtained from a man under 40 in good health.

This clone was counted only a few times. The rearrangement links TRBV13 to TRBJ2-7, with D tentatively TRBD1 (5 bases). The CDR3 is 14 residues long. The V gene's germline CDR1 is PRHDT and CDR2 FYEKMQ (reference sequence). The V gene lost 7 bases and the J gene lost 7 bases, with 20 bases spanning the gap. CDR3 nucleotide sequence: TGTGCCAGCACCCTAGGCAGGGTTTCCTTGGAGCAGTACTTC. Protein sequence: CASTLGRVSLEQYF.

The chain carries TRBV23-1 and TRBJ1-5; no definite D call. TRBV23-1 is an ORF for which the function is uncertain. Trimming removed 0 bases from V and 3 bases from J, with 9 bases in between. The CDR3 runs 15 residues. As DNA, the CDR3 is TGCGCCAGCAGTCAATCAGGGCTGCACAATCAGCCCCAGCATTTT. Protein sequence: CASSQSGLHNQPQHF.

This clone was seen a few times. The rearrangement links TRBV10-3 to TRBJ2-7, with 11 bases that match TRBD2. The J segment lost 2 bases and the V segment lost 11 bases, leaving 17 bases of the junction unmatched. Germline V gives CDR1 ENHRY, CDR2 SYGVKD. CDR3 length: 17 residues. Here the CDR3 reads CALPPGLAGPLAYEQYV. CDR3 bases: TGTGCCCTCCCGCCCGGACTAGCGGGTCCGCTTGCCTACGAGCAGTACGTC.

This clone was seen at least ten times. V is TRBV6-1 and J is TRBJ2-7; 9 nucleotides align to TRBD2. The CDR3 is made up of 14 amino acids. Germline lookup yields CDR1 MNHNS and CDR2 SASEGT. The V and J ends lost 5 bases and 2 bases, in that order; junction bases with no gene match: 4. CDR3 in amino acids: CASSTLAGTYEQYV. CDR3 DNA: TGTGCCAGCAGTACGCTAGCGGGGACCTACGAGCAGTACGTC.

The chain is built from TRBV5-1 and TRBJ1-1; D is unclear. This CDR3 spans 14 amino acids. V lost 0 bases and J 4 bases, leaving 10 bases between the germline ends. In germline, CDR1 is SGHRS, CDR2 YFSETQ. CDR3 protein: CASSLAVPVTEAFF. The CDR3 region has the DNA TGCGCCAGCAGCTTGGCGGTGCCGGTCACTGAAGCTTTCTTT.

The DNA for the CDR3 is TGTGCCAGCAGCTGGCTCGTTGGGGAGCTGTTTTTT. This sequence encodes CASSWLVGELFF. V is TRBV5-6 and J is TRBJ2-2; D unclear. V was pared by 3 bases and J by 8 bases, with 8 bases between. CDR1 is SGHDT and CDR2 is YYEEEE in the germline V gene. The CDR3 is made up of 12 amino acids. Looking up the rest from reference TRBV5-6 and TRBJ2-2 gives the full variable domain: DAGVTQSPTHLIKTRGQQVTLRCSPKSGHDTVSWYQQALGQGPQFIFQYYEEEERQRGNFPDRFSGHQFPNYSSELNVNALLLGDSALYLCASSWLVGELFFGEGSRLTVL.

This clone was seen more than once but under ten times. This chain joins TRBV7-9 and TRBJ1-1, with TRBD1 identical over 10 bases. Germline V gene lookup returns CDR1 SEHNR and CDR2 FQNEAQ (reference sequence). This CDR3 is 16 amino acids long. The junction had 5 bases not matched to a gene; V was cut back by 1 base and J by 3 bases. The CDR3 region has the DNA TGTGCCAGCAGCTTAGGGACCGGGACAGGGGACACTGAAGCTTTCTTT. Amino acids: CASSLGTGTGDTEAFF.

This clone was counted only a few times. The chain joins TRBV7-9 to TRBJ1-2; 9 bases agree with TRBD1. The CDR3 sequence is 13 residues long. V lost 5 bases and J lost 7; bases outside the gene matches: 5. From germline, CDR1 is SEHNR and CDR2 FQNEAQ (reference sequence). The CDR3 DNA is TGTGCCAGCAGCCCACAGGGGGCTTTTGGCTACACCTTC. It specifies CASSPQGAFGYTF.

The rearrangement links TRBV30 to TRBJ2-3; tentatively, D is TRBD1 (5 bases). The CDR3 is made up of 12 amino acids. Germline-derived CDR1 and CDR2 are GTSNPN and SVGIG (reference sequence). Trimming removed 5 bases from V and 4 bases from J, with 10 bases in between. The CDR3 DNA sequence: TGTGCCTGGGCGGAAGGGGCAGATACGCAGTATTTT. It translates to CAWAEGADTQYF.

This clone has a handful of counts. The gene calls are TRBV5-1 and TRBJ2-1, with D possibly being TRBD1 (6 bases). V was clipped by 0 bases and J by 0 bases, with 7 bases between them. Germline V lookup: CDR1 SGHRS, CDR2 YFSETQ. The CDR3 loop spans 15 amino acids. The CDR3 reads CASSLVTGSYNEQFF. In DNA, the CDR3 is TGCGCCAGCAGCTTGGTGACAGGCTCCTACAATGAGCAGTTCTTC.

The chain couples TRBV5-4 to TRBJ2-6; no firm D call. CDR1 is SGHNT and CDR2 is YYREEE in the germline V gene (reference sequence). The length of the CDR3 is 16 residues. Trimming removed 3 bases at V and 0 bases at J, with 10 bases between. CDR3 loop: CASSSKAFSGANVLTF. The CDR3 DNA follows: TGTGCCAGCAGCTCGAAAGCGTTCTCTGGGGCCAACGTCCTGACTTTC.

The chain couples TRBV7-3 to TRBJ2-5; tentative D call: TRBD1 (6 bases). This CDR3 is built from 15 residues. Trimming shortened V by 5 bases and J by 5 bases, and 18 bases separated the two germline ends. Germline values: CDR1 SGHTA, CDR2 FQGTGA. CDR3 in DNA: TGTGCCAGCAGCGGATCAGGGACAATAGGGGAGACCCAGTACTTC. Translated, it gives CASSGSGTIGETQYF.

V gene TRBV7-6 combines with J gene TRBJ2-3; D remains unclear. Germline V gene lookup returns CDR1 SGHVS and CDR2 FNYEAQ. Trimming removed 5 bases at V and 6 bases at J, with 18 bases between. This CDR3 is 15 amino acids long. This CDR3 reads CASSRSRFGYDTQYF. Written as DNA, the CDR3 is TGTGCCAGCAGCCGGTCGCGTTTCGGTTACGATACGCAGTATTTT.

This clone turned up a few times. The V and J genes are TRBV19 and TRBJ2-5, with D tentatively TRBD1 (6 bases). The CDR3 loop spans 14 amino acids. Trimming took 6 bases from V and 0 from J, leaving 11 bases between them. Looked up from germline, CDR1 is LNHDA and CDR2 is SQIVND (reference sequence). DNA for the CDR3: TGTGCCAGTAGAATCGGACAGTACCAAGAGACCCAGTACTTC. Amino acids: CASRIGQYQETQYF. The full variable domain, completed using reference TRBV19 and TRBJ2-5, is DGGITQSPKYLFRKEGQNVTLSCEQNLNHDAMYWYRQDPGQGLRLIYYSQIVNDFQKGDIAEGYSVSREKKESFPLTVTSAQKNPTAFYLCASRIGQYQETQYFGPGTRLLVL.

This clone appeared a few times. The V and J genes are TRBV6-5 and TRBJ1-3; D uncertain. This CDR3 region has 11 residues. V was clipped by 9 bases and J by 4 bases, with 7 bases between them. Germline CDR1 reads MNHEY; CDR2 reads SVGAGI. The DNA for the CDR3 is TGTGCCAGTCAAAGCGGAAACACCATATATTTT. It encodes CASQSGNTIYF.

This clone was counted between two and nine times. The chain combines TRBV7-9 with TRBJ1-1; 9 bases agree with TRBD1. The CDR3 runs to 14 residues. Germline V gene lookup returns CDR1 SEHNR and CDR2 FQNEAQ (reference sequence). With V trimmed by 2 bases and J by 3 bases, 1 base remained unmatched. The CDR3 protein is CASSLTGGDTEAFF. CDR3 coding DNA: TGTGCCAGCAGCTTAACAGGGGGCGACACTGAAGCTTTCTTT.

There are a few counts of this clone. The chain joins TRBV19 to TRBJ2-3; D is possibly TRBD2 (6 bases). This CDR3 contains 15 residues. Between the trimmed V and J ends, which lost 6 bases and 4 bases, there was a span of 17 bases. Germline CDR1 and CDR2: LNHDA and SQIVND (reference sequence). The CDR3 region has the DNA TGTGCCAGTAGCCTAGCGAGCCTCAGACCAGATACGCAGTATTTT. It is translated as CASSLASLRPDTQYF.

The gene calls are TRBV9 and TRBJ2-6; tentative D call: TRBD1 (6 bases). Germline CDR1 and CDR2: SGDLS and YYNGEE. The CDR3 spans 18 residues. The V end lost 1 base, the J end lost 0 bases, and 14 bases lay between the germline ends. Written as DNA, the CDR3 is TGTGCCAGCAGCGTAACTGGGATGGGGGCCTCTGGGGCCAACGTCCTGACTTTC. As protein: CASSVTGMGASGANVLTF.

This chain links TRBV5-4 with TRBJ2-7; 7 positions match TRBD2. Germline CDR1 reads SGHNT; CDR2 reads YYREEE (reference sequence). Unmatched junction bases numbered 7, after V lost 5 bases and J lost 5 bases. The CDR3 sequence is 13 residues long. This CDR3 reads CASSPGTTNEQYF. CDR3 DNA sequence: TGTGCCAGCAGTCCCGGGACTACCAACGAGCAGTACTTC.

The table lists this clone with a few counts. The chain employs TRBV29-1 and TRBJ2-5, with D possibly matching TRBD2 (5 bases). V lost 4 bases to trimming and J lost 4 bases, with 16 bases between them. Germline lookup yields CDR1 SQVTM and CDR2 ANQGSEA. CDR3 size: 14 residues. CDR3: CSVVNRGTIETQYF. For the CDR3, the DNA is TGCAGCGTTGTAAATCGGGGTACAATAGAGACCCAGTACTTC.

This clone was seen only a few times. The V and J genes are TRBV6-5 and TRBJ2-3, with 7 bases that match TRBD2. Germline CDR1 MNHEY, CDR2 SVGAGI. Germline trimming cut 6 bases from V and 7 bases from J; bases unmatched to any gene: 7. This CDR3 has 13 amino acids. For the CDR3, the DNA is TGTGCCAGCAGCCCTCAAGCGGGGAATACGCAGTATTTT. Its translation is CASSPQAGNTQYF.

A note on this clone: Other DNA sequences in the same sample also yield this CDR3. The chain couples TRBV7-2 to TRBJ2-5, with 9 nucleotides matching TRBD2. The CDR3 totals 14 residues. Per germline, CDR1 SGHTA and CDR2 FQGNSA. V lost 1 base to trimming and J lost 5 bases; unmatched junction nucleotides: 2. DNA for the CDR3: TGTGCCAGCAGCTTAGGACTAGCGGTTGAGACCCAGTACTTC. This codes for CASSLGLAVETQYF.

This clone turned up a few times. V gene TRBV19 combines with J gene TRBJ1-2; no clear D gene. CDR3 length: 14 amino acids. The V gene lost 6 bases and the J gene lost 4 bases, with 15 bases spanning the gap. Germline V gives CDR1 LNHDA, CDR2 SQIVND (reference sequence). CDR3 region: CASRDLGASYGYTF. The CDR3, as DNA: TGTGCCAGTAGGGACCTCGGAGCTAGCTATGGCTACACCTTC.

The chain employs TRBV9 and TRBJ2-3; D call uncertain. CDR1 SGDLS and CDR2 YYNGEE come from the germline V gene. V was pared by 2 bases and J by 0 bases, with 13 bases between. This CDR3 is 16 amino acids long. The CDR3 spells CASSVQTVVSTDTQYF. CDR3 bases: TGTGCCAGCAGCGTCCAGACGGTTGTTAGCACAGATACGCAGTATTTT.

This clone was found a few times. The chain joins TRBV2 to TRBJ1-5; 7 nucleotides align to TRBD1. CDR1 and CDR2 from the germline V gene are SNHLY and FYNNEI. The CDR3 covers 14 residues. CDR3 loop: CASQGQTINQPQHF. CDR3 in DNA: TGTGCTTCCCAGGGACAGACTATCAATCAGCCCCAGCATTTT. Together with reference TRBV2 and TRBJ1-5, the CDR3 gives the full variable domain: EPEVTQTPSHQVTQMGQEVILRCVPISNHLYFYWYRQILGQKVEFLVSFYNNEISEKSEIFDDQFSVERPDGSNFTLKIRSTKLEDSAMYFCASQGQTINQPQHFGDGTRLSIL.